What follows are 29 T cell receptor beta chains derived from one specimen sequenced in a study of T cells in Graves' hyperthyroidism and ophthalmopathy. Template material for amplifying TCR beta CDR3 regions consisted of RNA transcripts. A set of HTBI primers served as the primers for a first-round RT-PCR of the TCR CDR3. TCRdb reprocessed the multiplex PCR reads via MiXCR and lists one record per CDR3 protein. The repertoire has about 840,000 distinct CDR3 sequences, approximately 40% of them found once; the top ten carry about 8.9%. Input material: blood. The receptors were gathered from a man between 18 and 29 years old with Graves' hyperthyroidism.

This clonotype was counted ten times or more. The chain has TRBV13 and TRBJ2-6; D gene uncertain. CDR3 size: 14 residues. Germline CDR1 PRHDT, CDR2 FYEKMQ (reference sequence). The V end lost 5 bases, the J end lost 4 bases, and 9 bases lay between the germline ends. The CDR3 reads CASSRPSGANVLTF. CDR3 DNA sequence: TGTGCCAGCAGCCGCCCATCCGGGGCCAACGTCCTGACTTTC. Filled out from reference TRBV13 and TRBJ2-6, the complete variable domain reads AAGVIQSPRHLIKEKRETATLKCYPIPRHDTVYWYQQGPGQDPQFLISFYEKMQSDKGSIPDRFSAQQFSDYHSELNMSSLELGDSALYFCASSRPSGANVLTFGAGSRLTVL.

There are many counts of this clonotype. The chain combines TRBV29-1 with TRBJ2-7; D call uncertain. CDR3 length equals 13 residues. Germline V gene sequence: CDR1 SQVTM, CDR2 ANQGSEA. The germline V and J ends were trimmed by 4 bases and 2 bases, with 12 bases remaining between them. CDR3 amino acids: CSVVVDTTYEQYF. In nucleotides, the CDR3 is TGCAGCGTTGTGGTGGATACGACCTACGAGCAGTACTTC.

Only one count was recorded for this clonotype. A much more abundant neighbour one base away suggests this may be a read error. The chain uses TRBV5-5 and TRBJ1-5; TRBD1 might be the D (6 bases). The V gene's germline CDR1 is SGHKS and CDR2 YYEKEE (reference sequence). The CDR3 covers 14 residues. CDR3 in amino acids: CASSLDSRDQPPHF. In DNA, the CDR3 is TGCGCCAGCAGCCTGGACAGCAGAGATCAGCCCCCGCATTTT.

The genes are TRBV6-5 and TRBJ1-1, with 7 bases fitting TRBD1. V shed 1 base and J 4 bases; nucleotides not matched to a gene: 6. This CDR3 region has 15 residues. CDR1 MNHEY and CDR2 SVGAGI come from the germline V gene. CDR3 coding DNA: TGTGCCAGCAGTTACTGGGAGGGGGCAGGCACTGAAGCTTTCTTT. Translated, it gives CASSYWEGAGTEAFF.

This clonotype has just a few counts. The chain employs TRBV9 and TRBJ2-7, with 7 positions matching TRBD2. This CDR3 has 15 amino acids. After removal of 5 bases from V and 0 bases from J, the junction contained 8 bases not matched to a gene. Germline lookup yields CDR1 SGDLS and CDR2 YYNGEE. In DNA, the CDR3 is TGTGCCAGCAGTGAGCGGGACGGCCGCTCCTACGAGCAGTACTTC. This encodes CASSERDGRSYEQYF.

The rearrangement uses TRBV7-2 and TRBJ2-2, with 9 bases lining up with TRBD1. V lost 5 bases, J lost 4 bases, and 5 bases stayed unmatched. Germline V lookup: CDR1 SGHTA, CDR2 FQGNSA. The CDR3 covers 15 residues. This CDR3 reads CASSNGQGTTGELFF. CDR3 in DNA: TGTGCCAGCAGCAACGGACAGGGGACCACCGGGGAGCTGTTTTTT.

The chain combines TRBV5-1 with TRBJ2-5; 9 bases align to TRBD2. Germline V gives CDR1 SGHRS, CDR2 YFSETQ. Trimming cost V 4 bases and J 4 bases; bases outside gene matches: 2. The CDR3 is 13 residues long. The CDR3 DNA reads TGCGCCAGCAGCGAGCGGGGGGCAGAGACCCAGTACTTC. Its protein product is CASSERGAETQYF.

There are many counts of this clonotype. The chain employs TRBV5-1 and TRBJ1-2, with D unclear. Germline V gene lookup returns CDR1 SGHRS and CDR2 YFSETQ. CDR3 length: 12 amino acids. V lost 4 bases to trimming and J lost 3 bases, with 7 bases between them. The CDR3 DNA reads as TGCGCCAGCAGCGTTGAAGACTATGGCTACACCTTC. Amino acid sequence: CASSVEDYGYTF. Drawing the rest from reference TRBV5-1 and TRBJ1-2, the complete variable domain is KAGVTQTPRYLIKTRGQQVTLSCSPISGHRSVSWYQQTPGQGLQFLFEYFSETQRNKGNFPGRFSGRQFSNSRSEMNVSTLELGDSALYLCASSVEDYGYTFGSGTRLTVV.

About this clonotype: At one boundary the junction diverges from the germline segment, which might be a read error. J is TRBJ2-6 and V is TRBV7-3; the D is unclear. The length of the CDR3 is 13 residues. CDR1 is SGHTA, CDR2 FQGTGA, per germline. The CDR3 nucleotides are TGTGCCGGCAGCCCTCCCGGGGCCAACGTCCTGACTTTC. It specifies CAGSPPGANVLTF.

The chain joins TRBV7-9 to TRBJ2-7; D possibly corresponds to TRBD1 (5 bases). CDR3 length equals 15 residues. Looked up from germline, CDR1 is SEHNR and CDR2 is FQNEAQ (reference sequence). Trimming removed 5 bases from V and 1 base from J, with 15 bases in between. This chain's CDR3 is CASSPVNRGSYEQYF. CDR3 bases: TGTGCCAGCAGCCCTGTAAATAGGGGTTCCTACGAGCAGTACTTC.

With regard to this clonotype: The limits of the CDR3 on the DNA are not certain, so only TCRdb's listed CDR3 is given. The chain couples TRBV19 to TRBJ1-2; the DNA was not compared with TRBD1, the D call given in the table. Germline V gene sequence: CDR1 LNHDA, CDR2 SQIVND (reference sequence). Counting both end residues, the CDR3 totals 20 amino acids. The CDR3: CASSPGQLTMATPSTYGYTF.

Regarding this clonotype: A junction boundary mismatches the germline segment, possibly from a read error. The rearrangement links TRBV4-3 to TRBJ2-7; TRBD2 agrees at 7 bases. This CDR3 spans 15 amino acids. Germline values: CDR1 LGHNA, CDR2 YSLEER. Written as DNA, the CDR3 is TGCGCCGGCAGCCAAGTAGCGGGTGCCGCCTACGAGCAGTACTTC. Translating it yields CAGSQVAGAAYEQYF.

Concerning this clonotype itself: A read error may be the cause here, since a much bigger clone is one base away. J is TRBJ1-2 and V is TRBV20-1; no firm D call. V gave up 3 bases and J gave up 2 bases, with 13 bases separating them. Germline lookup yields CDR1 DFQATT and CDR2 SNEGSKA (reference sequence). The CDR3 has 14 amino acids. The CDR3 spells CSARGPTVNYGYTF. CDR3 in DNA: TGCAGTGCTAGGGGTCCGACGGTGAACTATGGCTACACCTTC.

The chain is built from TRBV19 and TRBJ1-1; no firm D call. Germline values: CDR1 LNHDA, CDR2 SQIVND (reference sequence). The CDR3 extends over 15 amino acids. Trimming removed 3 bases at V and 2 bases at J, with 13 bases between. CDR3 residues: CASSITGQLNTEAFF. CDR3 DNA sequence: TGTGCCAGTAGTATCACCGGGCAGCTTAACACTGAAGCTTTCTTT.

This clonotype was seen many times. CDR3 region: CASSLAGTVNQPQHF. CDR3 DNA sequence: TGTGCCAGCAGTTTAGCCGGGACAGTCAATCAGCCCCAGCATTTT. The chain joins TRBV12-3 or TRBV12-4 to TRBJ1-5; 7 bases are a match to TRBD1. The V and J ends lost 0 bases and 3 bases, in that order; junction bases with no gene match: 2. The CDR3 extends over 15 amino acids.

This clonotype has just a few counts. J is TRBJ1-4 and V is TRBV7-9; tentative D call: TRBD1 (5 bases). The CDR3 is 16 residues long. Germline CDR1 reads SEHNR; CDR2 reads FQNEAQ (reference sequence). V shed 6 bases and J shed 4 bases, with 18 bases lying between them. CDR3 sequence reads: CASSSGGGRLNEKLFF. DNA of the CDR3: TGTGCCAGCAGTTCGGGGGGAGGACGCCTTAATGAAAAACTGTTTTTT.

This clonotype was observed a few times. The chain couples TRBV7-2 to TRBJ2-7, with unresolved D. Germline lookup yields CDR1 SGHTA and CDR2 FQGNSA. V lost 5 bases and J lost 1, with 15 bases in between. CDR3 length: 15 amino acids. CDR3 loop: CASSDLERPSYEQYF. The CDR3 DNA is TGTGCCAGCAGCGACCTCGAGAGACCTTCCTACGAGCAGTACTTC.

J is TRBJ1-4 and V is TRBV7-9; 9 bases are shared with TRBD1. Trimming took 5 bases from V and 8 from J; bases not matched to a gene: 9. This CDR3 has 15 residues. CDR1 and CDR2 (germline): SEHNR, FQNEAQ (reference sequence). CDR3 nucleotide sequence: TGTGCCAGCAGCAAAACCGGACAGGGGAGGGAAAAACTGTTTTTT. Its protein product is CASSKTGQGREKLFF.

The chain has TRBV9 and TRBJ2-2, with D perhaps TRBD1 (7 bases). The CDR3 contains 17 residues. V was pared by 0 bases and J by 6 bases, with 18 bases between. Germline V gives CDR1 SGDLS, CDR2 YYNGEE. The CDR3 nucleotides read TGTGCCAGCAGCGTAGCTCCCGGAACAGGGGAGGCCGGGGAGCTGTTTTTT. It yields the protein CASSVAPGTGEAGELFF. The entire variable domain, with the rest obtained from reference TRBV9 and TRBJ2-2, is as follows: DSGVTQTPKHLITATGQRVTLRCSPRSGDLSVYWYQQSLDQGLQFLIQYYNGEERAKGNILERFSAQQFPDLHSELNLSSLELGDSALYFCASSVAPGTGEAGELFFGEGSRLTVL.

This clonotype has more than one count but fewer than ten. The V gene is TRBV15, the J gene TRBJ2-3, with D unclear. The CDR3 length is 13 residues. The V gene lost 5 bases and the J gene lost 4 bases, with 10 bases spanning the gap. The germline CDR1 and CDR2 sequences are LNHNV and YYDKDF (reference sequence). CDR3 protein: CATSADNADTQYF. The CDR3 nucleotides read TGTGCCACCAGCGCCGACAATGCAGATACGCAGTATTTT.

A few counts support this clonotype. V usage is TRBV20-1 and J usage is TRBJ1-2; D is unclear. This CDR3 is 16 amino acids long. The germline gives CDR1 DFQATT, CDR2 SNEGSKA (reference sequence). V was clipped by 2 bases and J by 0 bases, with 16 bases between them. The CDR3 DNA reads TGCAGTGCTAGAAAACCCGGACCCCTGGCTAACTATGGCTACACCTTC. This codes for CSARKPGPLANYGYTF.

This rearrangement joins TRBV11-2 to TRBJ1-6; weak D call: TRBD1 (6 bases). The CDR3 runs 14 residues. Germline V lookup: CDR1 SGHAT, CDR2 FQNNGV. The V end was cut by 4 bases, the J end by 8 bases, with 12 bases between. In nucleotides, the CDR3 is TGTGCCAGCAGCTGGGGGCCCGGGGATTCACCCCTCCACTTT. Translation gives CASSWGPGDSPLHF.

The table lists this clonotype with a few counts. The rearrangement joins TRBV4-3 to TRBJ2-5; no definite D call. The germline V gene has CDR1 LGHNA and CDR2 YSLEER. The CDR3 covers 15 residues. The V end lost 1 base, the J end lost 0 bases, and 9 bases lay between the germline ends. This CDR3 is CASSQVGRDQETQYF. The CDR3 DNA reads TGCGCCAGCAGCCAAGTAGGAAGGGACCAAGAGACCCAGTACTTC.

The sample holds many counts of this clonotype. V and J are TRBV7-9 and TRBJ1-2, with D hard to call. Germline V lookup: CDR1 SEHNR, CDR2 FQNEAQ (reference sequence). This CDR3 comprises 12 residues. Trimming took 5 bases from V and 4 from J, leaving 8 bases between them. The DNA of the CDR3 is TGTGCCAGCAGCGGACCCACCTATGGCTACACCTTC. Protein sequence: CASSGPTYGYTF.

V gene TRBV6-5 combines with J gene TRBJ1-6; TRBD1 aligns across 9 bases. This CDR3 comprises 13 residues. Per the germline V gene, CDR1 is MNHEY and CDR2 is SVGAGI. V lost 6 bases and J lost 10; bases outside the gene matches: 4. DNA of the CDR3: TGTGCCAGCAGGTCCGGGACAGGGTCACCCCTCCACTTT. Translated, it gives CASRSGTGSPLHF.

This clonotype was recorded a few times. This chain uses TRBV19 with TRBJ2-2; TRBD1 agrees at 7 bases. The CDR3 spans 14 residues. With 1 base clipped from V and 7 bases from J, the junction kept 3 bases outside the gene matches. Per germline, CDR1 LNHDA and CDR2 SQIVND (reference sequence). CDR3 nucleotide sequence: TGTGCCAGTAGTATAGGGACAGGCCGCGGGGAGCTGTTTTTT. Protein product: CASSIGTGRGELFF.

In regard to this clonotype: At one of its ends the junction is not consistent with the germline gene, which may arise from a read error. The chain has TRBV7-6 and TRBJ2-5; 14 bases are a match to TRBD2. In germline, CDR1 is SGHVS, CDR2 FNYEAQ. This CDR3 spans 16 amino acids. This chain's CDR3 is CASSLGTSGGLETQYF. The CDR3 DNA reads TGTGCTAGCAGCTTGGGGACTAGCGGGGGTTTGGAGACCCAGTACTTC.

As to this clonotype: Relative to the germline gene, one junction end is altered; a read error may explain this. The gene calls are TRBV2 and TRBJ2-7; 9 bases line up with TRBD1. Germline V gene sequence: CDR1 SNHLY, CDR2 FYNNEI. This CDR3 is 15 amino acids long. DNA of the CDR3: TGTGCCAGCAGCTGGGGACAGGGCCGCTCCCACGAGCAGTACTTC. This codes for CASSWGQGRSHEQYF.

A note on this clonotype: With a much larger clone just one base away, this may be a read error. The CDR3 DNA reads TGCAGGGAGGGTAATCAGCCCCAGCATTTT. Its protein is CREGNQPQHF. The chain joins TRBV20-1 to TRBJ1-5; D is unresolved. The germline gives CDR1 DFQATT, CDR2 SNEGSKA (reference sequence). The CDR3 is 10 amino acids.